Listed below are T cell receptor beta chains from one sample, sequenced in a study of identical twins. MiXCR, applied by TCRdb to the 5' RACE reads, yields one record per CDR3 protein. The sample shows a few hundred thousand distinct CDR3 sequences, roughly an eighth of them seen only once. These data are also associated with another study on yellow fever vaccine responses in identical twins.

The sample consisted of CD4+ T cells sorted from blood. These receptors were taken from a woman between 18 and 30 years old in good health. The CDR3 runs from the conserved cysteine through the conserved F or W. The D gene is left open where the match is weak. The listing skips clone size in some rows; elsewhere it reads once, few, many or a size class.

v_call,clone_size,j_call,d_call,cdr3_nt,cdr3_aa
TRBV4-1,once,TRBJ2-1,TRBD2,TGCGCCAGCAGCCAAGCTACTAGCGGGGGCCCTCTAGGGCAGTTCTTC,CASSQATSGGPLGQFF
TRBV12-3/TRBV12-4,few,TRBJ2-7,TRBD1,TGTGCCAGCAGTTCCATACCGGGACAGGGGGCCTACGAGCAGTACTTC,CASSSIPGQGAYEQYF
TRBV12-3/TRBV12-4,-,TRBJ2-1,-,TGTGCCAGCAGTCTAGGACGGACGGACAATGAGCAGTTCTTC,CASSLGRTDNEQFF
TRBV9,few,TRBJ2-5,-,TGTGCCAGCAGCGTAGGTAGCGGACAAGAGACCCAGTACTTC,CASSVGSGQETQYF
TRBV6-2/TRBV6-3,-,TRBJ2-3,TRBD2,TGTGCCAGCAGTTACCCATCTTCGGCTGGGACTAGCGGTTTTGATACGCAGTATTTT,CASSYPSSAGTSGFDTQYF
TRBV5-3,-,TRBJ2-1,-,TGTGCCAGAAGCGGGTATTGCGCGGACAATGAGCAGTTCTTC,CARSGYCADNEQFF
TRBV7-3,-,TRBJ2-5,-,TGTGCCAGCAGCGGGACGGGACACCAAGAGACCCAGTACTTC,CASSGTGHQETQYF
TRBV20-1,few,TRBJ1-6,TRBD1,TGCAGTGCTAGAGCCAGGGGGCGAGGTGATTCACCCCTCCACTTT,CSARARGRGDSPLHF
TRBV7-3,-,TRBJ2-3,TRBD2,TGTGCCAGCAGCTTAAAATTCCGGGAGGGAGATACGCAGTATTTT,CASSLKFREGDTQYF
TRBV7-9,-,TRBJ1-4,TRBD1,TGTGCCAGCAGCACCGGGACAGTGAACACTAATGAAAAACTGTTTTTT,CASSTGTVNTNEKLFF
TRBV7-8,few,TRBJ2-7,-,TGTGCCAGCAGCTTACCCAGAGGACTCTACGAGCAGTACTTC,CASSLPRGLYEQYF
TRBV20-1,-,TRBJ2-7,TRBD2,TGCAGTGCCGCATGGACTAGCGGACCCTACGAGCAGTACTTC,CSAAWTSGPYEQYF
TRBV29-1,few,TRBJ1-1,-,TGCAGCGTTGAAGTACCGGAGGTGAACACTGAAGCTTTCTTT,CSVEVPEVNTEAFF
TRBV27,few,TRBJ2-7,TRBD2,TGTGCCAGCACCTATGAGACTAGCGGGCTGGGAAAGAGTTACGAGCAGTACTTC,CASTYETSGLGKSYEQYF
TRBV12-3/TRBV12-4,-,TRBJ2-7,TRBD2,TGTGCCTTCTGTTTAGTTACCGGACTAGCGGGAGCCGGCTACGAGCAGTACTTC,CAFCLVTGLAGAGYEQYF
TRBV10-3,-,TRBJ2-3,-,TGTGCCACAGGACAGAGCACAGATACGCAGTATTTT,CATGQSTDTQYF
TRBV29-1,many,TRBJ2-2,-,TGCAGCGTTGATAAGTTGGGGGCTGGCGGGGAGCTGTTTTTT,CSVDKLGAGGELFF
TRBV19,-,TRBJ2-1,-,TGTGCCAGTAAGGGCGGGGGCCCGGGGAATGAGCAGTTCTTC,CASKGGGPGNEQFF
TRBV6-5,few,TRBJ1-4,-,TGTGCCAGCAGTTACGATCCGGGTTTCGCTAATGAAAAACTGTTTTTT,CASSYDPGFANEKLFF
TRBV25-1,many,TRBJ2-7,TRBD1,TGTGCCAGCAGGGGGACAGGGTCCGAGCAGTACTTC,CASRGTGSEQYF
TRBV6-1,-,TRBJ2-7,TRBD1,TGTGCCAGCAGTATAGGGAACAGGGGGCAGTGGCCCTACGAGCAGTACTTC,CASSIGNRGQWPYEQYF
TRBV6-1,few,TRBJ2-1,TRBD1,TGTGCCAGCAGCCCTAGGACAGGGTTCCACAATGAGCAGTTCTTC,CASSPRTGFHNEQFF
TRBV29-1,many,TRBJ2-5,-,TGCAGCGTTGAAGATGCAGTGGGCTACGGGACCCAGTACTTC,CSVEDAVGYGTQYF
TRBV5-1,many,TRBJ2-2,TRBD2,TGCGCCAGCAGCTTGGCTTACTCCGGGACTAGAGCGGGCACCGGGGAGCTGTTTTTT,CASSLAYSGTRAGTGELFF
TRBV12-3/TRBV12-4,many,TRBJ2-6,-,TGTGCCAGCAGTCTAGTGGGATTTGGGGCCAACGTCCTGACTTTC,CASSLVGFGANVLTF
TRBV10-1,-,TRBJ2-2,-,TGCGCCAGCAGTGACAGGGTTAACGGGGAGCTGTTTTTT,CASSDRVNGELFF
TRBV27,-,TRBJ2-1,-,TGTGCCAGCAGTCCCCCCGCCGGACCGAATGAGCAGTTCTTC,CASSPPAGPNEQFF
TRBV18,-,TRBJ2-1,-,TGTGCCAGCTCACCACCAACGGGGAGCTCCTACAATGAGCAGTTCTTC,CASSPPTGSSYNEQFF
TRBV12-3/TRBV12-4,few,TRBJ2-1,-,TGTGCCATCTGTTTAAATCTTGGGGGGGCAGGGACTTACAATGAGCAGTTCTTC,CAICLNLGGAGTYNEQFF
TRBV6-2/TRBV6-3,few,TRBJ2-4,TRBD2,TGTGCCAGCAGTTCCATGGGACTAGCACGGAACATTCAGTACTTC,CASSSMGLARNIQYF
TRBV29-1,few,TRBJ2-7,-,TGCAGCGTTGAACAGGGGGGCTCCTACGAGCAGTACTTC,CSVEQGGSYEQYF
TRBV28,few,TRBJ1-4,TRBD1,TGTGCCAGCCACCGGGACAGTGAAAAACTGTTTTTT,CASHRDSEKLFF
TRBV15,-,TRBJ1-6,TRBD1,TGTGCCACCAGCAGAGAAAACAAACAGGGGATCAATTCACCCCTCCACTTT,CATSRENKQGINSPLHF
TRBV18,few,TRBJ2-3,TRBD2,TGTGCCAGCTCACCGATTCCTAGCGGGCTCAGCACAGATACGCAGTATTTT,CASSPIPSGLSTDTQYF
TRBV7-2,-,TRBJ2-7,TRBD1,TGTGCCAGCACTATAGGGACAGCCAATTACGAGCAGTACTTC,CASTIGTANYEQYF
TRBV20-1,few,TRBJ2-3,TRBD2,TGCAGTGCCGAGCGGGAGGGCCGGGCAGATACGCAGTATTTT,CSAEREGRADTQYF
TRBV7-2,few,TRBJ2-5,-,TGTGCCAGCAGCTTAGTAAAGGGGCCCCTAGAGACCCAGTACTTC,CASSLVKGPLETQYF
TRBV5-5,few,TRBJ2-7,TRBD1,TGTGCCAGCAGCCTTCTCCGGGACAGTTCCTACGAGCAGTACTTC,CASSLLRDSSYEQYF
TRBV19,few,TRBJ1-2,-,TGTGCCAGTAGGACAGGTCGGGTCGATGGCTACACCTTC,CASRTGRVDGYTF
TRBV29-1,many,TRBJ2-2,-,TGCAGCGTTGAAGATAGAGACAGGAACACCGGGGAGCTGTTTTTT,CSVEDRDRNTGELFF
TRBV2,few,TRBJ1-1,-,TGTGCCAGCAACCTAGACAGAACCATTAAGAACACTGAAGCTTTCTTT,CASNLDRTIKNTEAFF
TRBV28,-,TRBJ2-5,-,TGTGCCAGCAGTGACACGACCGGGACCCCAAGGACCCAGTACTTC,CASSDTTGTPRTQYF
TRBV2,-,TRBJ2-4,-,TGTACCTGCAGTTCCAACCGACCAGAAGGTCGTTTAGCCAAAAACATTCAGTACTTC,CTCSSNRPEGRLAKNIQYF
TRBV12-3/TRBV12-4,few,TRBJ2-2,-,TGTGCCAGCAGCGGTCCCGAGGGCACCGGGGAGCTGTTTTTT,CASSGPEGTGELFF
TRBV30,-,TRBJ2-7,-,TGTGCCTGGAGTGTGGTGGGGGGGCATAACGAGCAGTACTTC,CAWSVVGGHNEQYF
TRBV9,-,TRBJ2-5,-,TGTGCCAGCAGCGTAGTGCCTGCCAGCGGACAAGAGACCCAGTACTTC,CASSVVPASGQETQYF
TRBV24-1,many,TRBJ2-1,-,TGTGCCACCAGTGCCTCAGACTCCCGGAATGAGCAGTTCTTC,CATSASDSRNEQFF
TRBV28,few,TRBJ1-1,-,TGTGCCAGCAGGACAGTTTTTGAAGCTTTCTTT,CASRTVFEAFF
TRBV28,-,TRBJ2-2,-,TGTGCCAGCAGTTTAACCTACAGGGCTACCGGGGAGCTGTTTTTT,CASSLTYRATGELFF
TRBV4-2,few,TRBJ2-3,-,TGTGCCAGCAGCAGAGGACAGGGTTATTGGACTAGCGAACCAGATACGCAGTATTTT,CASSRGQGYWTSEPDTQYF
TRBV28,few,TRBJ2-3,-,TGTGCCAGCAGTTTATTGAGGCAGATCAGCACAGATACGCAGTATTTT,CASSLLRQISTDTQYF